The sequence of this TCR beta chain was determined in a study of T cells after yellow fever vaccination. TCRdb itself ran the 5' RACE reads through MiXCR, one entry per CDR3 protein. Altogether approximately 550,000 distinct CDR3 sequences are present, around 21% being singletons, with the ten largest covering 14%. A few counts support this clonotype. This sample comprised PBMCs, obtained 15 days after the yellow fever booster vaccination. This clonotype was sampled from a man aged 25-40 years who received the YFV17D yellow fever vaccine.

The CDR3 here is CASSDGTGSGGELFF. CDR3 coding DNA: TGTGCCAGCAGTGACGGGACAGGGTCTGGCGGGGAGCTGTTTTTT. The genes are TRBV6-4 and TRBJ2-2, with 9 bases fitting TRBD1. The CDR3 totals 15 residues. V gave up 2 bases and J gave up 7 bases; unmatched junction bases: 5. Germline lookup yields CDR1 MRHNA and CDR2 SNTAGT.